The present entry profiles one TCR beta chain with its context. What it binds is unknown. This record comes from a study of cytomegalovirus exposure and HLA in healthy donors. Study details: Genetic ancestry analysis placed around 76% of the 410 or so donors that were genotyped in the Caucasian-associated cluster.

Vbeta (60) and Jbeta (13) primers were used in the PCR. TCRdb keeps only in-frame clones here, not all; method: immunoSEQ multiplex PCR. The profile covers around 50,000 clones, with 82% appearing a single time and approximately 2.9% taken by the ten largest. Germline V gives CDR1 MNHNS, CDR2 SASEGT. Deletions cut 0 bases from V and 3 bases from J, with 12 bases between. The CDR3 spans 16 residues. Regarding the study as a whole: Reportedly, HLA-A and HLA-B alleles of most subjects were accurately predicted from TCR beta. Other equally common chains were less clonally expanded than HLA-associated TCR beta chains, a later analysis showed. Some TCR beta chains (164 of them) were listed as cytomegalovirus-associated.

The clonotype was recovered from a man in his fifties or sixties in good health and CMV-seronegative. This rearrangement joins TRBV6-1 to TRBJ1-3, with no clear D. Input material: PBMCs. This CDR3 is CASSEAGLMNGNTIYF. The CDR3 DNA reads as TGTGCCAGCAGTGAAGCGGGCCTGATGAATGGAAACACCATATATTTT.